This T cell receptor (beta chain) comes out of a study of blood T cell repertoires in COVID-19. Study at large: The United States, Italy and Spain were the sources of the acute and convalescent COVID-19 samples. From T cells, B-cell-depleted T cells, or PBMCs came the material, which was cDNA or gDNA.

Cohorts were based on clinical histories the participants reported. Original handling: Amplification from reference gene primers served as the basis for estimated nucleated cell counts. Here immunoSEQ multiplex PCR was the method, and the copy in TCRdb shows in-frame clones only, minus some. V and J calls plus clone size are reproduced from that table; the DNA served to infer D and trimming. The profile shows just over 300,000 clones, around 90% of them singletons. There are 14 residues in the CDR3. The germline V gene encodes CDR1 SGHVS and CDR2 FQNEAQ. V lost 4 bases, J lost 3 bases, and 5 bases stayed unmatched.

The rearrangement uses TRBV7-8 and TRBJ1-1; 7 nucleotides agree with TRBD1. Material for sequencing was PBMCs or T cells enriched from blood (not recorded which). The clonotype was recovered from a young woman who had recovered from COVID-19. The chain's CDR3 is CASSWGRGYTEAFF. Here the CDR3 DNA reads TGTGCCAGCAGCTGGGGCAGGGGGTACACTGAAGCTTTCTTT.